This T cell receptor (beta chain) comes out of a study of T cell responses to AZD1222 COVID-19 vaccine. TCRdb keeps only in-frame clones here, not all; method: immunoSEQ multiplex PCR. The sample holds 150,000 to 200,000 clones, 94% seen once. CDR3 size: 15 residues. Germline V gene lookup returns CDR1 MNHEY and CDR2 SMNVEV (reference sequence). V lost 8 bases and J 0 bases, leaving 14 bases between the germline ends. The sample here was peripheral blood, taken on day 0 of AZD1222 vaccination. V is TRBV27 and J is TRBJ2-1; perhaps TRBD1 as D (5 bases). This receptor was obtained from an adult in good health. The CDR3 sequence is CASFRSGRSYNEQFF. CDR3 nucleotides: TGTGCCAGCTTCCGGTCAGGGCGCTCCTACAATGAGCAGTTCTTC.